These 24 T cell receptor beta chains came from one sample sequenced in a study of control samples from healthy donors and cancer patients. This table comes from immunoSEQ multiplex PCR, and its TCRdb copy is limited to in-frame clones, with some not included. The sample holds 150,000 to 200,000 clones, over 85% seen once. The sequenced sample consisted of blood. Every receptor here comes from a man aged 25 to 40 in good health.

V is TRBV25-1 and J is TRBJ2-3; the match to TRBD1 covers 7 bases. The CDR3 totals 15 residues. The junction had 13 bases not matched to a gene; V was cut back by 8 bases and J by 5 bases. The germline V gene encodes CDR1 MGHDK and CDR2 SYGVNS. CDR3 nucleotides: TGTGCCAGCGCTCCGGTAGACAGGGATGTAGATACGCAGTATTTT. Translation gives CASAPVDRDVDTQYF.

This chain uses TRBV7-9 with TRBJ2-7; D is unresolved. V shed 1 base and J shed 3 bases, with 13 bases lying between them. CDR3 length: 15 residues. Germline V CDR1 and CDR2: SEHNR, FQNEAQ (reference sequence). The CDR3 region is CASSLGVGQLYEQYF. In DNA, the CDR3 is TGTGCCAGCAGCTTAGGAGTTGGGCAGCTCTACGAGCAGTACTTC. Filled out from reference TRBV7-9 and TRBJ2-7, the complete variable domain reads DTGVSQNPRHKITKRGQNVTFRCDPISEHNRLYWYRQTLGQGPEFLTYFQNEAQLEKSRLLSDRFSAERPKGSFSTLEIQRTEQGDSAMYLCASSLGVGQLYEQYFGPGTRLTVT.

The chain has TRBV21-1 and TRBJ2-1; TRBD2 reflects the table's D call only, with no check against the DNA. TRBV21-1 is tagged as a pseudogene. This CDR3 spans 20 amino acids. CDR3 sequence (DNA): TGTGCCAGCGACTCTCGGCAACCCGTTTTGACTAGCGGGGATCAAAATGAGCAGTTCTTC. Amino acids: CASDSRQPVLTSGDQNEQFF.

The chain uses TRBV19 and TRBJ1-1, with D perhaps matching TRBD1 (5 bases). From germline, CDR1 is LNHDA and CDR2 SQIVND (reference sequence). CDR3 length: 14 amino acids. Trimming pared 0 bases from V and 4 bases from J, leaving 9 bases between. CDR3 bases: TGTGCCAGTAGTATAGAGGGTAGGGGCACTGAAGCTTTCTTT. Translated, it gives CASSIEGRGTEAFF.

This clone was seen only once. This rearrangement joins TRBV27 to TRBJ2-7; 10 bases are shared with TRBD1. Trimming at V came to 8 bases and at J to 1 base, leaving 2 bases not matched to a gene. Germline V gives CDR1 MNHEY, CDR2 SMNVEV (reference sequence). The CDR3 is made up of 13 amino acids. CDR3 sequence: CASWGQGSYEQYF. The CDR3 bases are TGTGCCAGCTGGGGACAGGGGTCCTACGAGCAGTACTTC.

The chain's CDR3 is CASSLGRDEQYF. The CDR3 DNA reads TGTGCCAGCAGCCTAGGGAGGGACGAGCAGTACTTC. The J gene is TRBJ2-7, the V gene TRBV7-8; 7 positions match TRBD2. V lost 5 bases and J lost 5; bases outside the gene matches: 3. Germline V gene sequence: CDR1 SGHVS, CDR2 FQNEAQ. The CDR3 has 12 amino acids.

CDR3 sequence: CASAAPPGSGAFF. The CDR3 nucleotides are TGTGCCAGCGCCGCCCCGCCAGGGAGCGGAGCTTTCTTT. The rearrangement joins TRBV7-9 to TRBJ1-1, with D maybe TRBD1 (5 bases). The CDR3 has 13 residues. V lost 8 bases to trimming and J lost 10 bases, with 20 bases between them. The germline gives CDR1 SEHNR, CDR2 FQNEAQ (reference sequence).

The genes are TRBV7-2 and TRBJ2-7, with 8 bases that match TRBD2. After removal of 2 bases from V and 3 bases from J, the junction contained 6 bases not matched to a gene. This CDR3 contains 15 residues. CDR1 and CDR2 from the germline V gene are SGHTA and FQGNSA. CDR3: CASSLSRTSFYEQYF. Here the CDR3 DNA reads TGTGCCAGCAGCTTATCGCGGACTAGCTTCTACGAGCAGTACTTC.

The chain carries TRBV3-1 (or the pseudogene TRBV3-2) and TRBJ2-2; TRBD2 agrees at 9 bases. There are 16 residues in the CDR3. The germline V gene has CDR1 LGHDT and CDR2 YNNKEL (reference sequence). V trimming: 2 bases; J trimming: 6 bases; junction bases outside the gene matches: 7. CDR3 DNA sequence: TGTGCCAGCAGCCAAACAGGCGGGAGGGCCGCCGGGGAGCTGTTTTTT. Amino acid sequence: CASSQTGGRAAGELFF.

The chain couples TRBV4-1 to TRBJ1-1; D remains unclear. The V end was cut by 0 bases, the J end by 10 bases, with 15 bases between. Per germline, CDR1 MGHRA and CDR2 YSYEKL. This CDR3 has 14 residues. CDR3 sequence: CASSQERVRIRAFF. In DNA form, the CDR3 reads TGCGCCAGCAGCCAAGAGAGGGTAAGGATCCGAGCTTTCTTT.

In DNA, the CDR3 is TGTGCCACCAGTGATTTGGGAAGGGGGGATTACAATGAGCAGTTCTTC. It is translated as CATSDLGRGDYNEQFF. The chain carries TRBV24-1 and TRBJ2-1; the D call may be TRBD1 or TRBD2 (6 bases each). This CDR3 has 16 amino acids. Germline lookup yields CDR1 KGHDR and CDR2 SFDVKD. V was pared by 0 bases and J by 4 bases, with 12 bases between.

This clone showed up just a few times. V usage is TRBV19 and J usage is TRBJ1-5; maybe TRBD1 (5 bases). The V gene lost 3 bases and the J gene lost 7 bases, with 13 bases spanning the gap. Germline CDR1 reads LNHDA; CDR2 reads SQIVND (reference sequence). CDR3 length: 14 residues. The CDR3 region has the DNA TGTGCCAGTAGTATTAGCCAGGGAGGCCAGCCCCAGCATTTT. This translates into CASSISQGGQPQHF. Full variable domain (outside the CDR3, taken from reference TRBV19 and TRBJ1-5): DGGITQSPKYLFRKEGQNVTLSCEQNLNHDAMYWYRQDPGQGLRLIYYSQIVNDFQKGDIAEGYSVSREKKESFPLTVTSAQKNPTAFYLCASSISQGGQPQHFGDGTRLSIL.

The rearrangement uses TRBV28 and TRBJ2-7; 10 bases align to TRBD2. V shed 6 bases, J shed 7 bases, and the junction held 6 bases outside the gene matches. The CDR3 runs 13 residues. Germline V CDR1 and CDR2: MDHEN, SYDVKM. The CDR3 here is CASRLAGVGEQYF. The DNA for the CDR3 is TGTGCCAGCAGGCTAGCGGGAGTGGGTGAGCAGTACTTC.

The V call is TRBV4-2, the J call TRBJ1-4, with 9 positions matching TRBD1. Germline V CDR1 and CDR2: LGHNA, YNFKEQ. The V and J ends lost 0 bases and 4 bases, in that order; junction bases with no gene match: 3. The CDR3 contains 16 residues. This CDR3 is CASSQDRGQGNEKLFF. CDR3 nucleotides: TGTGCCAGCAGCCAAGATCGGGGACAGGGTAATGAAAAACTGTTTTTT.

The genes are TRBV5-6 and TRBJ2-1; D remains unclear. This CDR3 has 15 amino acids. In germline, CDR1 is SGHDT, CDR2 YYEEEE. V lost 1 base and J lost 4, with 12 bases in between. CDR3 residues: CASSLWQYVYNEQFF. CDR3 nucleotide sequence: TGTGCCAGCAGCTTGTGGCAGTATGTTTACAATGAGCAGTTCTTC.

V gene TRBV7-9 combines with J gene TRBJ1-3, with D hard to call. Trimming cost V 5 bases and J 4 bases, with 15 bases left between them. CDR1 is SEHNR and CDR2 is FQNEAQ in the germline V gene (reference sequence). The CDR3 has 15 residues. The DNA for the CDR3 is TGTGCCAGCAGCCCTCGGCGGCCCATAGGAAACACCATATATTTT. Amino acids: CASSPRRPIGNTIYF.

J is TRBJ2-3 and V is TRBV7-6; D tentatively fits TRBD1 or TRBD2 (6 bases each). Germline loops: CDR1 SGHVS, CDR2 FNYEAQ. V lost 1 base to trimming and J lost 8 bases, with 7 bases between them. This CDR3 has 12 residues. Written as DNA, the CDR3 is TGTGCCAGCAGCTTAGGGGGGGCTACGCAGTATTTT. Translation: CASSLGGATQYF.

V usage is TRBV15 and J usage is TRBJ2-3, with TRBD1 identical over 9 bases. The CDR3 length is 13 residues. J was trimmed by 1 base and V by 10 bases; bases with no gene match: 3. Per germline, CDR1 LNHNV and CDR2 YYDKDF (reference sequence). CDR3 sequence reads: CAIRDRGTDTQYF. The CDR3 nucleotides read TGTGCCATCAGGGACAGGGGCACAGATACGCAGTATTTT.

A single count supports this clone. CDR3: CAIRDSVGYTF. The CDR3 nucleotides are TGTGCCATCAGAGACAGTGTCGGCTACACCTTC. This chain joins TRBV10-3 and TRBJ1-2; D is possibly TRBD1 (5 bases). The CDR3 runs 11 residues. V was trimmed by 6 bases and J by 8 bases, leaving 10 bases between them. In germline, CDR1 is ENHRY, CDR2 SYGVKD.

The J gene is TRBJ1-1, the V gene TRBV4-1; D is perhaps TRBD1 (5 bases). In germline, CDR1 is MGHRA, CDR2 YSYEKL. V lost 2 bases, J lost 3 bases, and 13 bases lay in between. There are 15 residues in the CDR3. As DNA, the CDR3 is TGCGCCAGCAGCCAAAGGGCCAGGGCGGACACTGAAGCTTTCTTT. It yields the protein CASSQRARADTEAFF.

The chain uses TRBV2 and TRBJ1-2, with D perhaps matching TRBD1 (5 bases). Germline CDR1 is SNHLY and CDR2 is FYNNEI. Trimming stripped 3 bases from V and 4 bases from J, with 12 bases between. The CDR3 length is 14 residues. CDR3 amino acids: CASSEVRASYGYTF. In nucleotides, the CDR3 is TGTGCCAGCAGTGAGGTCAGGGCCTCCTATGGCTACACCTTC.

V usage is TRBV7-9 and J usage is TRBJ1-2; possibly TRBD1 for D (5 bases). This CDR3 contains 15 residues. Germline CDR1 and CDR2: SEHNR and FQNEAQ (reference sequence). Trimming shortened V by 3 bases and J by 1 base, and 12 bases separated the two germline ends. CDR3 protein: CASSFRGVDNYGYTF. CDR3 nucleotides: TGTGCCAGCAGCTTCCGGGGGGTTGATAACTATGGCTACACCTTC. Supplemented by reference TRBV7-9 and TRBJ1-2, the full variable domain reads DTGVSQNPRHKITKRGQNVTFRCDPISEHNRLYWYRQTLGQGPEFLTYFQNEAQLEKSRLLSDRFSAERPKGSFSTLEIQRTEQGDSAMYLCASSFRGVDNYGYTFGSGTRLTVV.

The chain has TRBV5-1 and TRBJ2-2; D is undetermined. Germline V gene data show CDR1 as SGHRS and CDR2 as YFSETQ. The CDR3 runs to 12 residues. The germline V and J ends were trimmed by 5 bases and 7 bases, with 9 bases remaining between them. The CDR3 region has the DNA TGCGCCAGCAGTCATGAGGTCGGGGAGCTGTTTTTT. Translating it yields CASSHEVGELFF.

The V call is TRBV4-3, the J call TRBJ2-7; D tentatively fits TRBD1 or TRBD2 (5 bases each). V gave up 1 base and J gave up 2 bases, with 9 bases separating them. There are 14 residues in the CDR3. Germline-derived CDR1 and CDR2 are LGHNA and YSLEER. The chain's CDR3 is CASSQAQGPYEQYF. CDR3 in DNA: TGCGCCAGCAGCCAAGCTCAGGGACCCTACGAGCAGTACTTC.